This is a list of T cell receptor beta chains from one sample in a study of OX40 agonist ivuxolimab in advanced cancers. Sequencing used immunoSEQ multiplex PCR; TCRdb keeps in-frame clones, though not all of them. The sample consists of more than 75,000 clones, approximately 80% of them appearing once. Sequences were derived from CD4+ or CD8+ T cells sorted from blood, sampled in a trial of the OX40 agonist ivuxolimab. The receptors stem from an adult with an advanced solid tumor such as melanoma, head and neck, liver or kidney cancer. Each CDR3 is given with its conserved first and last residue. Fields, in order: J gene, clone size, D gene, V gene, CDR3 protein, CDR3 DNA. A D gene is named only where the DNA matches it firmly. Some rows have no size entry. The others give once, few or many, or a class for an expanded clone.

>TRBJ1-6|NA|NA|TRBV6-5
CASVQGSRNSPLHF
TGTGCCAGTGTACAGGGATCCAGGAATTCACCCCTCCACTTT
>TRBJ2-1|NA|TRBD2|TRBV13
CASSLGTRLAGPSNEQFF
TGTGCCAGCAGCTTAGGGACTCGGCTAGCGGGACCCTCCAATGAGCAGTTCTTC
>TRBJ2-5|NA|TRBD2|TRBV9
CASSRAGGSETQYF
TGTGCCAGCAGCCGAGCGGGGGGATCCGAGACCCAGTACTTC
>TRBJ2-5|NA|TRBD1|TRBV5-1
CASSIQGQGDRETQYF
TGCGCCAGCAGCATCCAGGGACAGGGCGACCGGGAGACCCAGTACTTC
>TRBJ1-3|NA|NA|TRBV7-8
CAGGSGSAGNTIYF
TGTGCCGGGGGGAGTGGGAGCGCTGGAAACACCATATATTTT
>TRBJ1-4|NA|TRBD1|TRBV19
CASSPTGEKGEKLFF
TGTGCCAGTAGTCCGACAGGGGAGAAGGGTGAAAAACTGTTTTTT
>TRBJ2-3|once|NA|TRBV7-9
CASSLSSSSTDTQYF
TGTGCCAGCAGCTTATCTAGCAGCAGCACAGATACGCAGTATTTT
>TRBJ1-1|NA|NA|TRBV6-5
CASSYSTVITEAFF
TGTGCCAGCAGTTACTCTACGGTGATCACTGAAGCTTTCTTT
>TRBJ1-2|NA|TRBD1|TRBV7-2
CASSLTGQGYGYTF
TGTGCCAGCAGCTTAACAGGACAGGGGTATGGCTACACCTTC
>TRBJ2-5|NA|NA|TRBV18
CASSPRDQETQYF
TGTGCCAGCTCACCACGGGACCAAGAGACCCAGTACTTC